This TCR beta chain was identified in a study of shared clonotypes between healthy human individuals. Turning to the study itself: Serving as donors were two women and a few men, whose ages spanned 18 to 49.

This CDR3 contains 12 residues. Trimming cost V 4 bases and J 7 bases, with 10 bases left between them. Germline V gene lookup returns CDR1 SGHAT and CDR2 FQDESV (reference sequence). An even split of each subset's genomic DNA across several immunoSEQ plates was performed. Profiling relied on immunoSEQ multiplex PCR, and the TCRdb table lists in-frame clones only, not all of them. The table shows hundreds of thousands of clones, with about three quarters occurring only once. V gene TRBV11-1 combines with J gene TRBJ1-2; D is uncertain. Sample: memory CD4+ T cells sorted from blood. The subset denotes: CD45RA-negative fraction. This TCR was recovered from a woman in her thirties in good health. CDR3 nucleotides: TGTGCCAGCAGCTCGCTTCGGACTGGCTACACCTTC. Translating it yields CASSSLRTGYTF.